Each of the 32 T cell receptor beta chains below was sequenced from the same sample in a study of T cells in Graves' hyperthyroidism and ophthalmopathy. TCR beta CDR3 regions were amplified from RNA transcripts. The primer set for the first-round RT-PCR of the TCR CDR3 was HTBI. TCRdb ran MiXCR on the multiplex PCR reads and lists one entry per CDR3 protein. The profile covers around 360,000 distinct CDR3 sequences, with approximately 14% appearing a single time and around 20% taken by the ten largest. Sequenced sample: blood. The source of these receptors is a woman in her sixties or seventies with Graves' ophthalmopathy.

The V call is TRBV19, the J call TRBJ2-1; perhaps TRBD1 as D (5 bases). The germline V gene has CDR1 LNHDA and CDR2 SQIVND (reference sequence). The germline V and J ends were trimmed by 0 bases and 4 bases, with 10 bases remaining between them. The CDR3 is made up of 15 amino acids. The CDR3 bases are TGTGCCAGTAGTATAGATCGAGACAGATACAATGAGCAGTTCTTC. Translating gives CASSIDRDRYNEQFF.

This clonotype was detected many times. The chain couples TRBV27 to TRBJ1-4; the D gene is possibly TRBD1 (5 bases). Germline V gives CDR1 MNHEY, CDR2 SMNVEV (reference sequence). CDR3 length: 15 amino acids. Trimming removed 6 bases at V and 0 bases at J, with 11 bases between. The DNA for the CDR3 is TGTGCCAGCAGGCTTAGGGGTGCAACTAATGAAAAACTGTTTTTT. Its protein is CASRLRGATNEKLFF.

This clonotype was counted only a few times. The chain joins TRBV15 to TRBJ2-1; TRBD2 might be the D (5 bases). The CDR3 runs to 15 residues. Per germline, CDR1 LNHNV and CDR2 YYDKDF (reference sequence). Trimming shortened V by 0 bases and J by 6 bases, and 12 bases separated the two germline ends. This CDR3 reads CATSRDPMRVNEQFF. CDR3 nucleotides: TGTGCCACCAGCAGAGATCCGATGAGGGTCAATGAGCAGTTCTTC.

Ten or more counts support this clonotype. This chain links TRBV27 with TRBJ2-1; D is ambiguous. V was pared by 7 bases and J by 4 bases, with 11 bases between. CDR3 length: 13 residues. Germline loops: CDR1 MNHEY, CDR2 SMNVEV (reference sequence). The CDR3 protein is CASKGRHYNEQFF. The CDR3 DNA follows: TGTGCCAGCAAGGGTCGGCATTACAATGAGCAGTTCTTC.

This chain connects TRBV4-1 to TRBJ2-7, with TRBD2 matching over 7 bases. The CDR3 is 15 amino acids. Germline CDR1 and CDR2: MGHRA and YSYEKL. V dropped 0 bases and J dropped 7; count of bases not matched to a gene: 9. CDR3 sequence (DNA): TGCGCCAGCAGCCAAGACCCGGGCCGGGAGGATGAGCAGTACTTC. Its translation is CASSQDPGREDEQYF.

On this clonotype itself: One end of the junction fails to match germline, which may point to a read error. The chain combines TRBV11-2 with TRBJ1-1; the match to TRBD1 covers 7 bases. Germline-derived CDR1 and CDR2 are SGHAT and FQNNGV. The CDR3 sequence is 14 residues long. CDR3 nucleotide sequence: TGTGCCAGCAGCAGCAGAGGGGGCTACACTGAAGCTTTCTTC. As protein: CASSSRGGYTEAFF.

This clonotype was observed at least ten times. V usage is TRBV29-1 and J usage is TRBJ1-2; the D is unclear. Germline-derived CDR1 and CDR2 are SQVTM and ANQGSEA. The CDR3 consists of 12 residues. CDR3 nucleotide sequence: TGCACCCTTACCGGGATAGCCTATGGCTACACCTTC. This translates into CTLTGIAYGYTF.

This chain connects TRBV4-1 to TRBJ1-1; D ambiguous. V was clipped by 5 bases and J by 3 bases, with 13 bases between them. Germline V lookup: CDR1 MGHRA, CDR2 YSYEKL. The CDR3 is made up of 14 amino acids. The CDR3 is CASSSGYDDTEAFF. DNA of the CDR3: TGCGCCAGCAGCTCTGGCTACGACGACACTGAAGCTTTCTTT.

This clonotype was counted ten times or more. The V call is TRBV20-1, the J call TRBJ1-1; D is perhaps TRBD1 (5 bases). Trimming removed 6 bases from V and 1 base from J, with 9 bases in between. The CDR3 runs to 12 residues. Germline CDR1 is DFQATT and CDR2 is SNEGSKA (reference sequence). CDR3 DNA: TGCAGTGCCCGGGACGGGAACACTGAAGCTTTCTTT. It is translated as CSARDGNTEAFF.

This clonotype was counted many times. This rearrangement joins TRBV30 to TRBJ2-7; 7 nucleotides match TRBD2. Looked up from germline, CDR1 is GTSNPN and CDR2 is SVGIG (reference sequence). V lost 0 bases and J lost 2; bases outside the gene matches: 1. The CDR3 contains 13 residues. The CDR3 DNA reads TGTGCCTGGAGTGTCCGGGAGGCCTACGAGCAGTACTTC. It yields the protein CAWSVREAYEQYF.

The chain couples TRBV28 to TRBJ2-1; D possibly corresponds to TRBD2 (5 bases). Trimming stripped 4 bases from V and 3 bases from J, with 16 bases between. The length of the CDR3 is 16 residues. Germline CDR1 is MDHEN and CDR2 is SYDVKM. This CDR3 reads CASSSIWTHYYNEQFF. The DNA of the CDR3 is TGTGCCAGCAGTTCTATATGGACTCATTACTACAATGAGCAGTTCTTC.

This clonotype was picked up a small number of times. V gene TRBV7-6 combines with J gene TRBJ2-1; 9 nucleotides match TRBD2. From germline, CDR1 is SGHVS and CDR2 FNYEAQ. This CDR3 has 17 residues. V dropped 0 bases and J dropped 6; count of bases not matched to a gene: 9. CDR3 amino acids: CASSLAFEAGGVNEQFF. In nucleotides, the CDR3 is TGTGCCAGCAGCTTAGCCTTTGAGGCGGGAGGGGTCAATGAGCAGTTCTTC. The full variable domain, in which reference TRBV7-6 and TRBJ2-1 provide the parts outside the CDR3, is GAGVSQSPRYKVTKRGQDVALRCDPISGHVSLYWYRQALGQGPEFLTYFNYEAQQDKSGLPNDRFSAERPEGSISTLTIQRTEQRDSAMYRCASSLAFEAGGVNEQFFGPGTRLTVL.

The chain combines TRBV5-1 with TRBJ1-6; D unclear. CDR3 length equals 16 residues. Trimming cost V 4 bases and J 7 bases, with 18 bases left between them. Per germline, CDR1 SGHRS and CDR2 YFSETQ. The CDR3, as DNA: TGCGCCAGCAGCCCCTCCCAGCCCCAGGCGAATTCACCCCTCCACTTT. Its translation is CASSPSQPQANSPLHF.

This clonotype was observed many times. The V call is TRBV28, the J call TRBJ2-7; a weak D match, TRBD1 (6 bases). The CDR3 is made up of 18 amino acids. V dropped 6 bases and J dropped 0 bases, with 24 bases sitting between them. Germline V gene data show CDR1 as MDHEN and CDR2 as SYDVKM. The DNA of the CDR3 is TGTGCCAGCAGCCCCCTCCGCGGTACAGGGAAGGGCTCCTACGAGCAGTACTTC. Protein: CASSPLRGTGKGSYEQYF.

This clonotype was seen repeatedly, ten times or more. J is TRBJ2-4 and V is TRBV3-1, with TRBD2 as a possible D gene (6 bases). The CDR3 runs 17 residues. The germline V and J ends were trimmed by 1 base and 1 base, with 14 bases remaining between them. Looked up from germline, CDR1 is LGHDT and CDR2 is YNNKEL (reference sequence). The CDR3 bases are TGTGCCAGCAGCCAAGGTTTGGGCGGGACCGCCAAAAACATTCAGTACTTC. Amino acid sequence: CASSQGLGGTAKNIQYF.

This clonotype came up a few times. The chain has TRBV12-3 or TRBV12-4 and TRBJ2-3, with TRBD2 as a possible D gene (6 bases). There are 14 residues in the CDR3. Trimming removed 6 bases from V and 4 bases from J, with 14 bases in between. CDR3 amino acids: CASRWGERADTQYF. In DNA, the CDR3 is TGTGCCAGCAGGTGGGGGGAGCGGGCAGATACGCAGTATTTT.

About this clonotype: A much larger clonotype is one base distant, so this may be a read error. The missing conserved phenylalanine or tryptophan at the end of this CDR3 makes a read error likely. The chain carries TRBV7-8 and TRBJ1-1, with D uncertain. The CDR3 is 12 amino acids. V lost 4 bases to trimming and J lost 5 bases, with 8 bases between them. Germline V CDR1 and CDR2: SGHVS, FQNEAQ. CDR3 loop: CASSSTLTEAFS. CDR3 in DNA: TGTGCCAGCAGCTCGACCCTGACTGAAGCTTTCTCT.

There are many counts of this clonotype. The CDR3 DNA is TGTGCCAGCAGCCTGCAGGGAGGGCGATCCTACGAGCAGTACTTC. Translated: CASSLQGGRSYEQYF. This chain connects TRBV7-2 to TRBJ2-7; 7 nucleotides align to TRBD2. The CDR3 has 15 amino acids. Trimming cost V 5 bases and J 1 base; bases outside gene matches: 8. Germline loops: CDR1 SGHTA, CDR2 FQGNSA.

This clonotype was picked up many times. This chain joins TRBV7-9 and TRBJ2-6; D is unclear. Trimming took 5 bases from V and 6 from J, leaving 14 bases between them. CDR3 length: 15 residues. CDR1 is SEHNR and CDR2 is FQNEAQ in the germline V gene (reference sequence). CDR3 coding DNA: TGTGCCAGCAGCCCGGGCCCTGTTGAGGCCAACGTCCTGACTTTC. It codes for CASSPGPVEANVLTF. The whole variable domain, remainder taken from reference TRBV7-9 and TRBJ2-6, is DTGVSQNPRHKITKRGQNVTFRCDPISEHNRLYWYRQTLGQGPEFLTYFQNEAQLEKSRLLSDRFSAERPKGSFSTLEIQRTEQGDSAMYLCASSPGPVEANVLTFGAGSRLTVL.

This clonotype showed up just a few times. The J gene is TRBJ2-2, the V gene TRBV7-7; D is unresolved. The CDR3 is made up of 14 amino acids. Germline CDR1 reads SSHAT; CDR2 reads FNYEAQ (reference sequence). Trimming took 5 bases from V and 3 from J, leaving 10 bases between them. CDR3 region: CASSPIDYTGELFF. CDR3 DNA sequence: TGTGCCAGCAGCCCCATAGACTACACCGGGGAGCTGTTTTTT. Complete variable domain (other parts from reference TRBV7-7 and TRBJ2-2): GAGVSQSPRYKVTKRGQDVTLRCDPISSHATLYWYQQALGQGPEFLTYFNYEAQPDKSGLPSDRFSAERPEGSISTLTIQRTEQRDSAMYRCASSPIDYTGELFFGEGSRLTVL.

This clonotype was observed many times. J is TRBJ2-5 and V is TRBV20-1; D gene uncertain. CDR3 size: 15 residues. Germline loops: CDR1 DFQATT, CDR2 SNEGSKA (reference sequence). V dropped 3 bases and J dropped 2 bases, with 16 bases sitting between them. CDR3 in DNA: TGCAGTGCTAGCGCCCCCCTCGGCCGACAAGAGACCCAGTACTTC. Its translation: CSASAPLGRQETQYF.

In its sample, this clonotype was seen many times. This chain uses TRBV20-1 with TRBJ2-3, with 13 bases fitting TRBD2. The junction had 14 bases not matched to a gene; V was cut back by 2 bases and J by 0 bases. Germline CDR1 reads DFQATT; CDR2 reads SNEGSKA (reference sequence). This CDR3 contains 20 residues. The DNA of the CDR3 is TGCAGTGCTAGATCCCGGACCGGGACTAGCGGGATGCCTAGCACAGATACGCAGTATTTT. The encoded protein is CSARSRTGTSGMPSTDTQYF.

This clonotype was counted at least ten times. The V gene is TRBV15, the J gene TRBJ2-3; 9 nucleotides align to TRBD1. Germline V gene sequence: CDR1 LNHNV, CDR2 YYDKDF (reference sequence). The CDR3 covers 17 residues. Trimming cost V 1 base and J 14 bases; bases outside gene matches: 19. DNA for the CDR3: TGTGCCACCAGCAGAGGGGGGCCAGGACAGGGGCGCGACAAGGCGTATTTT. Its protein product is CATSRGGPGQGRDKAYF.

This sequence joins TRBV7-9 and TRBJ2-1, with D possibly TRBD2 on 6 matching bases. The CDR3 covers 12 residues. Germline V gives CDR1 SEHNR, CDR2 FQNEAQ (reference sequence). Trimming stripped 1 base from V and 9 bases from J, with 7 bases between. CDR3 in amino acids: CASSLGRAEQFF. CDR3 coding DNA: TGTGCCAGCAGCTTAGGGAGGGCTGAGCAGTTCTTC.

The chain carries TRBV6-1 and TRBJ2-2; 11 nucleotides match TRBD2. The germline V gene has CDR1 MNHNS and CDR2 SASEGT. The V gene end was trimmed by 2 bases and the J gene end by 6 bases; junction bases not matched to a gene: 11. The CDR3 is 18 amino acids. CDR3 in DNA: TGTGCCAGCAGTGAATGGGGACTAGCGGTTTCGAAAGCCGGGGAGCTGTTTTTT. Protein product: CASSEWGLAVSKAGELFF.

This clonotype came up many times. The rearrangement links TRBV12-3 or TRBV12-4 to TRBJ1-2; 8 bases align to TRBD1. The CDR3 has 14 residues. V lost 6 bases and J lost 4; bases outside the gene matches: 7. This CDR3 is CASSSDRGGYGYTF. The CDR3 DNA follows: TGTGCCAGCAGCTCTGACAGGGGTGGCTATGGCTACACCTTC.

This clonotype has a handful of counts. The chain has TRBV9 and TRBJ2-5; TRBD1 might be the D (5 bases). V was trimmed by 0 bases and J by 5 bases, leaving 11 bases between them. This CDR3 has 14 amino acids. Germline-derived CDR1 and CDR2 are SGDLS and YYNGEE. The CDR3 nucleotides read TGTGCCAGCAGCGTAGGGGGCGCAGAGGAGACCCAGTACTTC. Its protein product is CASSVGGAEETQYF.

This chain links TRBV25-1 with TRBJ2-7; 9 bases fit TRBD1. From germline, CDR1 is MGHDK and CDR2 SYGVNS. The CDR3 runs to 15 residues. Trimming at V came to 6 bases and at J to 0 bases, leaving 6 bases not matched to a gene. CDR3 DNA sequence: TGTGCCAGCAGGTCCGGGACAGGGAACTCCTACGAGCAGTACTTC. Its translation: CASRSGTGNSYEQYF.

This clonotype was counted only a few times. CDR3 DNA sequence: TGTGCCAGCAGTTACTCCCCGGGACAGACCTTATCCCCTAACTATGGCTACACCTTC. The encoded protein is CASSYSPGQTLSPNYGYTF. The V call is TRBV6-5, the J call TRBJ1-2, with 7 bases that match TRBD1. Trimming at V came to 0 bases and at J to 0 bases, leaving 13 bases not matched to a gene. The CDR3 covers 19 residues. CDR1 and CDR2 (germline): MNHEY, SVGAGI.

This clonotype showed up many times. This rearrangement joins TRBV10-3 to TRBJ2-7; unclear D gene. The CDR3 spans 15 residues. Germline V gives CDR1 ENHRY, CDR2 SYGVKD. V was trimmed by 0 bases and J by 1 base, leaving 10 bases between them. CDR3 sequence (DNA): TGTGCCATCAGTGAGTCGGAAGGCCCTTCCTACGAGCAGTACTTC. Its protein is CAISESEGPSYEQYF.

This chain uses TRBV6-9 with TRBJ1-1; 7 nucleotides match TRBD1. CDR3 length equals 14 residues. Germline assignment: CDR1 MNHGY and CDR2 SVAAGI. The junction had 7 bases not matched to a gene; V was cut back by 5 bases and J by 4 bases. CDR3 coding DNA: TGTGCCAGCAGTCGGGACAGCGTTTCCACTGAAGCTTTCTTT. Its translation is CASSRDSVSTEAFF.

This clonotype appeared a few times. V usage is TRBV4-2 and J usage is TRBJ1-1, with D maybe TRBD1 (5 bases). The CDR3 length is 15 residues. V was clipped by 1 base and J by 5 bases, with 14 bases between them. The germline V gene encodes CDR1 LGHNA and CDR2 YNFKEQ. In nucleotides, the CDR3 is TGTGCCAGCAGCCAAGCAGGGCAGGGAAGAACTGAAGCTTTCTTT. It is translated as CASSQAGQGRTEAFF.